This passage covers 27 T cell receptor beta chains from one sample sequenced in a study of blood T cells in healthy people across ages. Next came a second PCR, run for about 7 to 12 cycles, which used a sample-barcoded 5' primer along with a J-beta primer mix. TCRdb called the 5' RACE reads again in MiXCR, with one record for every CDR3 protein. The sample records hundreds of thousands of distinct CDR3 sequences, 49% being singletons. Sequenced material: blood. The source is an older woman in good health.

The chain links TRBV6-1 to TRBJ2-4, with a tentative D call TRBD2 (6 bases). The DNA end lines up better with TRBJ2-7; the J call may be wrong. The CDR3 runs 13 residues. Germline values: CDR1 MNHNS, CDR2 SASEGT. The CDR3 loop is CASTDGSVYEQYF. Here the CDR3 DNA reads TGTGCCAGCACCGACGGGAGCGTCTACGAGCAGTACTTC.

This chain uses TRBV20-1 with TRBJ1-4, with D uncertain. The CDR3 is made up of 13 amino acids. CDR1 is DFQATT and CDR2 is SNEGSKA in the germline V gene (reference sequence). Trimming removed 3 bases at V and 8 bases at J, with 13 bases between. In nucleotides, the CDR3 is TGCAGTGCTAGTCCGTCCTTGGACGAAAAACTGTTTTTT. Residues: CSASPSLDEKLFF.

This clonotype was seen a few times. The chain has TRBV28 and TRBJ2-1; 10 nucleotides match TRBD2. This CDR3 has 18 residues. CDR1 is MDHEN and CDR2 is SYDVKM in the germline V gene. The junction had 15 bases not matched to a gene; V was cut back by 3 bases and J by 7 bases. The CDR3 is CASSLRRDSSGRGNEQFF. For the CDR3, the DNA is TGTGCCAGCAGTTTGCGCCGGGATTCTAGCGGGAGAGGGAATGAGCAGTTCTTC.

The DNA of the CDR3 is TGTGCCAGCAGCGGATTAAACAATGAGCAGTACTTC. Its protein is CASSGLNNEQYF. The V and J genes are TRBV5-6 and TRBJ2-1; D remains unclear. The J call is uncertain, as TRBJ2-7 better fits the DNA end. Germline loops: CDR1 SGHDT, CDR2 YYEEEE. The CDR3 extends over 12 amino acids.

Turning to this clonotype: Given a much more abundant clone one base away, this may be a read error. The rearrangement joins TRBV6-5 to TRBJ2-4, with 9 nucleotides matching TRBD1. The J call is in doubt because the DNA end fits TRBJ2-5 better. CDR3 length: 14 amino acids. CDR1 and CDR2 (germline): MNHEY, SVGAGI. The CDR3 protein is CAGSGHRGPETQYF. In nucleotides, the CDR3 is TGTGCCGGCAGTGGACACAGGGGGCCAGAGACCCAGTACTTC.

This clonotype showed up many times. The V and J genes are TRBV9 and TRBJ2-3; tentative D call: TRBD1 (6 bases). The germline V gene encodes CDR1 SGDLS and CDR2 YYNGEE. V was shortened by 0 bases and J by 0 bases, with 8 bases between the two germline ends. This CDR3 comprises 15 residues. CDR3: CASSVGQASTDTQYF. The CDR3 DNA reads TGTGCCAGCAGCGTAGGACAGGCGAGCACAGATACGCAGTATTTT. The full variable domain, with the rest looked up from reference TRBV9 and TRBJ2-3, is DSGVTQTPKHLITATGQRVTLRCSPRSGDLSVYWYQQSLDQGLQFLIQYYNGEERAKGNILERFSAQQFPDLHSELNLSSLELGDSALYFCASSVGQASTDTQYFGPGTRLTVL.

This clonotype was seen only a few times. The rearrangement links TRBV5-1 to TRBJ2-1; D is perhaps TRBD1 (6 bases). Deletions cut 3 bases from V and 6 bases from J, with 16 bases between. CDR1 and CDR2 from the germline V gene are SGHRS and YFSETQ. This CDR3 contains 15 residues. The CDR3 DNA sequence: TGCGCCAGCAGCTCATTCCGGACAGATACCAATGAGCAGTTCTTC. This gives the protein CASSSFRTDTNEQFF. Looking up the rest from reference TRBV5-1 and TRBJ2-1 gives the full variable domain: KAGVTQTPRYLIKTRGQQVTLSCSPISGHRSVSWYQQTPGQGLQFLFEYFSETQRNKGNFPGRFSGRQFSNSRSEMNVSTLELGDSALYLCASSSFRTDTNEQFFGPGTRLTVL.

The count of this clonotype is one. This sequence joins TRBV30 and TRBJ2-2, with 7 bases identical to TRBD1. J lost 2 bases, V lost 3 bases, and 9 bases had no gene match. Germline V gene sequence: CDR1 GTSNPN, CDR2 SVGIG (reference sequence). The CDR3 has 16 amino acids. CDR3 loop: CAWSPLHRGNTGELFF. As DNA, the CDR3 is TGTGCCTGGAGCCCCTTACACAGGGGAAACACCGGGGAGCTGTTTTTT.

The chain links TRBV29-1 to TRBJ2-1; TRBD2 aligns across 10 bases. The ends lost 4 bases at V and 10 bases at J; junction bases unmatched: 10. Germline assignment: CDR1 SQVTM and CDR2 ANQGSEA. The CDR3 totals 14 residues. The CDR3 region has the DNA TGCAGCGTTGTGGTCCTAGCGGGAGACGGAGAGCAGTTCTTC. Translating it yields CSVVVLAGDGEQFF.

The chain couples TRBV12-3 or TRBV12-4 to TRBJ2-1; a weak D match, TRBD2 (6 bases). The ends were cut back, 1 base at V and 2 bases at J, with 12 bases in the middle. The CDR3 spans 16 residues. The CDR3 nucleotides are TGTGCCAGCAGTTTAGGGACTACCGTCACCTACAATGAGCAGTTCTTC. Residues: CASSLGTTVTYNEQFF.

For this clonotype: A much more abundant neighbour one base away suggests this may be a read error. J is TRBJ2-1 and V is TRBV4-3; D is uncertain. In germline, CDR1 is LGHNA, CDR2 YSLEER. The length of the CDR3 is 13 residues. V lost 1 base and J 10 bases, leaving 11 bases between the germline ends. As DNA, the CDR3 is TGCGCCAGCAGCCAAGTGGGGTTTGACGAGCAGTTCTTC. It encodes CASSQVGFDEQFF.

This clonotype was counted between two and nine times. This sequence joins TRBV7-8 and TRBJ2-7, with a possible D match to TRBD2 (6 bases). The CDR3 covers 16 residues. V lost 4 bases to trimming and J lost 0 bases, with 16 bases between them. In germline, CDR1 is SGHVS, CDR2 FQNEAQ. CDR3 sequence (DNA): TGTGCCAGCAGCTGGGATAGCGGCTTCAGCTCCTACGAGCAGTACTTC. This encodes CASSWDSGFSSYEQYF.

The CDR3 DNA reads TGTGCCAGCACGGACAGGGCGGGCTATGGCTACACCTTC. Protein sequence: CASTDRAGYGYTF. V is TRBV27 and J is TRBJ1-2; TRBD1 matches at 8 bases. This CDR3 comprises 13 residues. After removal of 7 bases from V and 4 bases from J, the junction contained 5 bases not matched to a gene. Germline V gives CDR1 MNHEY, CDR2 SMNVEV (reference sequence).

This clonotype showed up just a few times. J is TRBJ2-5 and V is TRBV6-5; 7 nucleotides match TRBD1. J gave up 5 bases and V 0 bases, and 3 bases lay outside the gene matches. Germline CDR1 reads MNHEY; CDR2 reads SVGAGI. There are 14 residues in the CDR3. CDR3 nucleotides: TGTGCCAGCAGTTACTCGTACAGGGGTGAGACCCAGTACTTC. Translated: CASSYSYRGETQYF.

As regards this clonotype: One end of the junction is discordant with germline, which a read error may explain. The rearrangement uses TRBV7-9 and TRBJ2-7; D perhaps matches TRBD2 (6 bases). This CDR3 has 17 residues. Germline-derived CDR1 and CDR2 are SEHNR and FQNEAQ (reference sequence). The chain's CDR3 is CVSSSPGLRPFSYEQYF. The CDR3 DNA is TGTGTCAGCAGCTCCCCGGGACTGCGCCCCTTTTCCTACGAGCAGTACTTC.

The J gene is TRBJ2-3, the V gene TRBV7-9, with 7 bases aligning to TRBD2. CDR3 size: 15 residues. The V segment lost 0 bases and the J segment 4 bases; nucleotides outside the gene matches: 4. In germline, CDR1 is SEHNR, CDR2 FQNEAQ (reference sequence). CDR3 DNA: TGTGCCAGCAGCTTAGCGTCGGGAGGTGCAGATACGCAGTATTTT. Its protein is CASSLASGGADTQYF.

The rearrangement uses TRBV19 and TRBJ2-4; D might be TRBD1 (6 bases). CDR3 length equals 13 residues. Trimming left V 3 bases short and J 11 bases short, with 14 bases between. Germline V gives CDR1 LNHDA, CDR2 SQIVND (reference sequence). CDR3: CASSIVGQRVQYF. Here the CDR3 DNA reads TGTGCCAGTAGTATCGTAGGACAGAGGGTTCAGTACTTC.

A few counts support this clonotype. The CDR3 sequence: CATSRPGTNEQYF. The CDR3 DNA reads TGTGCCACCAGCAGACCAGGTACGAATGAGCAGTACTTC. The gene calls are TRBV15 and TRBJ2-1; D remains unclear. The J call is uncertain, as TRBJ2-7 better fits the DNA end. The CDR3 is 13 residues long. The germline gives CDR1 LNHNV, CDR2 YYDKDF (reference sequence).

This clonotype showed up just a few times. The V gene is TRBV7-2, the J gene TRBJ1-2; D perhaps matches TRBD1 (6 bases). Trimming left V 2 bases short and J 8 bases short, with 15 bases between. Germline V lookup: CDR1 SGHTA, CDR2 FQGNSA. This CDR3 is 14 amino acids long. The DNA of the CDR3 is TGTGCCAGCAGCTTAAGGGGGGCAGGAAGGGGCTACACCTTC. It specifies CASSLRGAGRGYTF.

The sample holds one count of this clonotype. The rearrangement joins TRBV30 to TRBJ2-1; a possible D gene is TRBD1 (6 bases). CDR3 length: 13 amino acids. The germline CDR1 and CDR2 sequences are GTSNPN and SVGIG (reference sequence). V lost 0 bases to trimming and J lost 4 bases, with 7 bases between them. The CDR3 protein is CAWSVGQYNEQFF. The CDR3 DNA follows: TGTGCCTGGAGTGTAGGACAGTACAATGAGCAGTTCTTC.

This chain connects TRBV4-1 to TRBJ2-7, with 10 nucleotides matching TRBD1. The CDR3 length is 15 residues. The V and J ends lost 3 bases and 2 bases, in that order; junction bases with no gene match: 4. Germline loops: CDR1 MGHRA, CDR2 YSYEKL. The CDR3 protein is CASSQGDRGPYEQYF. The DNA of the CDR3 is TGCGCCAGCAGCCAGGGGGACAGGGGCCCCTACGAGCAGTACTTC.

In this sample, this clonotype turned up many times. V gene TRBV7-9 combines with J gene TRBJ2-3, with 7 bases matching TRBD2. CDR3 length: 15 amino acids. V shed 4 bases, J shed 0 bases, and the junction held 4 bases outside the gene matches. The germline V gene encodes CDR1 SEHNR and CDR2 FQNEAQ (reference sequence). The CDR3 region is CASSSSGISTDTQYF. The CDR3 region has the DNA TGTGCCAGCAGCTCTAGCGGAATTAGCACAGATACGCAGTATTTT.

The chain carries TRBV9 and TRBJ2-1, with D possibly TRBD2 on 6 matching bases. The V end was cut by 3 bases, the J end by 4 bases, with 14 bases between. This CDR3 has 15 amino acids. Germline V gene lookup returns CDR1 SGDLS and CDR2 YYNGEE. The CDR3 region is CASSARTTFYNEQFF. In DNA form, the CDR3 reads TGTGCCAGCAGCGCCCGGACTACGTTTTACAATGAGCAGTTCTTC.

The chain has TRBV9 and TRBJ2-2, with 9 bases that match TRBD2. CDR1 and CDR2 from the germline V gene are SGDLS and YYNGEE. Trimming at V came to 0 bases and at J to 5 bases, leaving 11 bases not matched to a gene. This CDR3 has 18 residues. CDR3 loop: CASSVGNSGSRGTGELFF. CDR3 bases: TGTGCCAGCAGCGTAGGTAATAGCGGGAGTCGTGGGACCGGGGAGCTGTTTTTT.

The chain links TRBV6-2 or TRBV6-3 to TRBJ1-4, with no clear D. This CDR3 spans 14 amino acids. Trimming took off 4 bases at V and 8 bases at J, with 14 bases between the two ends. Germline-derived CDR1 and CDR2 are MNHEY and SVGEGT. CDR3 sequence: CASSLGKNIEKLFF. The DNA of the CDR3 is TGTGCCAGCAGTTTGGGAAAGAACATCGAAAAACTGTTTTTT.

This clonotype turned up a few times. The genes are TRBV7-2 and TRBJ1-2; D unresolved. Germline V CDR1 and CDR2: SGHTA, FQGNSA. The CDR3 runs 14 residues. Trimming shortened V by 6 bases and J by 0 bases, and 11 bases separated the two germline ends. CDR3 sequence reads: CASRTTTTNYGYTF. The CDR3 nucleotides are TGTGCCAGCAGAACCACCACAACTAACTATGGCTACACCTTC.

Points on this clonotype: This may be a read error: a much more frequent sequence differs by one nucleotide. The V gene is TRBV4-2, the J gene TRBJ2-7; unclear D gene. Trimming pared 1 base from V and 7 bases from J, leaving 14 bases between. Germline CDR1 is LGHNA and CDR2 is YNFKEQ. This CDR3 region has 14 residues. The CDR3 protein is CASSQGKSGNEQYF. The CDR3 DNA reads TGTGCCAGCAGCCAAGGGAAGTCGGGCAATGAGCAGTACTTC.